The 21 T cell receptor beta chains below come from one sample, sequenced in a study of blood T cell repertoires in COVID-19. The method was immunoSEQ multiplex PCR; TCRdb's version includes in-frame clones alone and lacks a portion of them. The data hold some 120,000 clones, with around 89% observed a single time. The sample comprised peripheral blood. Receptors were obtained from a human donor with acute or convalescent COVID-19. The donor label of this sample is uncertain.

V usage is TRBV5-1 and J usage is TRBJ1-2; D might be TRBD1 (6 bases). From germline, CDR1 is SGHRS and CDR2 YFSETQ. Trimming cost V 4 bases and J 5 bases, with 18 bases left between them. The CDR3 loop spans 15 amino acids. DNA for the CDR3: TGCGCCAGCAGCCTCCCCAGGGGCGCGGATTATGGCTACACCTTC. Amino acid sequence: CASSLPRGADYGYTF.

The chain employs TRBV10-3 and TRBJ2-7, with 9 bases that match TRBD2. Germline CDR1 reads ENHRY; CDR2 reads SYGVKD. The CDR3 spans 14 residues. The V gene end was trimmed by 4 bases and the J gene end by 2 bases; junction bases not matched to a gene: 3. The CDR3 here is CAISASSGTYEQYF. The CDR3 DNA reads as TGTGCCATCAGTGCCTCTAGCGGGACCTACGAGCAGTACTTC.

The V and J genes are TRBV6-5 and TRBJ1-1; maybe TRBD1 (5 bases). CDR3 length: 14 residues. Germline V gene lookup returns CDR1 MNHEY and CDR2 SVGAGI. V lost 6 bases and J lost 0, with 11 bases in between. CDR3 DNA: TGTGCCAGCAGGGGCGGGGCTATGAACACTGAAGCTTTCTTT. Residues: CASRGGAMNTEAFF.

The V and J genes are TRBV7-2 and TRBJ2-2; no definite D call. This CDR3 is built from 16 residues. CDR1 SGHTA and CDR2 FQGNSA come from the germline V gene. V lost 0 bases to trimming and J lost 6 bases, with 14 bases between them. CDR3 region: CASSLALGPSAGELFF. CDR3 bases: TGTGCCAGCAGCTTAGCGTTGGGCCCCTCGGCCGGGGAGCTGTTTTTT.

Concerning this clone: Distinct nucleotide sequences in the sample also encode this CDR3. DNA for the CDR3: TGTGCCAGCAGTTACTCGGGAGGGTACGGCTACACCTTC. As protein: CASSYSGGYGYTF. The J gene is TRBJ1-2, the V gene TRBV6-5, with D unclear. Between the trimmed V and J ends, which lost 0 bases and 8 bases, there was a span of 10 bases. The CDR3 loop spans 13 amino acids. Germline CDR1 and CDR2: MNHEY and SVGAGI.

V gene TRBV3-1 (or the pseudogene TRBV3-2) combines with J gene TRBJ2-5; 10 nucleotides align to TRBD2. The CDR3 covers 14 residues. With V trimmed by 5 bases and J by 1 base, 1 base remained unmatched. The germline CDR1 and CDR2 sequences are LGHDT and YNNKEL (reference sequence). CDR3 sequence reads: CASSTSGTQETQYF. DNA of the CDR3: TGTGCCAGCAGCACTAGCGGGACCCAAGAGACCCAGTACTTC.

This chain connects TRBV5-1 to TRBJ1-5; maybe TRBD1 (5 bases). This CDR3 contains 13 residues. Between the trimmed V and J ends, which lost 4 bases and 5 bases, there was a span of 10 bases. CDR1 SGHRS and CDR2 YFSETQ come from the germline V gene. As DNA, the CDR3 is TGCGCCAGCAGCCCCGACAGTGATCAGCCCCAGCATTTT. It encodes CASSPDSDQPQHF.

The chain couples TRBV10-3 to TRBJ1-1; D not certain. Trimming left V 6 bases short and J 0 bases short, with 11 bases between. The CDR3 extends over 14 amino acids. Germline-derived CDR1 and CDR2 are ENHRY and SYGVKD. The CDR3 protein is CAIRRGGLNTEAFF. The CDR3, as DNA: TGTGCCATCAGGAGAGGCGGATTGAACACTGAAGCTTTCTTT.

The chain combines TRBV18 with TRBJ2-6; 9 positions agree with TRBD1. Per germline, CDR1 KGHSH and CDR2 LQKENI. Germline trimming cut 5 bases from V and 0 bases from J; bases unmatched to any gene: 8. This CDR3 spans 18 amino acids. The CDR3 loop is CASSTAGTGNSGANVLTF. CDR3 in DNA: TGTGCCAGCTCAACCGCCGGGACAGGGAACTCTGGGGCCAACGTCCTGACTTTC.

The V call is TRBV30, the J call TRBJ2-5, with D maybe TRBD2 (7 bases). V was clipped by 0 bases and J by 4 bases, with 21 bases between them. This CDR3 region has 17 residues. Looked up from germline, CDR1 is GTSNPN and CDR2 is SVGIG (reference sequence). The CDR3 region is CAWSVGQFGGGGETQYF. CDR3 sequence (DNA): TGTGCCTGGAGTGTAGGGCAATTTGGGGGGGGCGGAGAGACCCAGTACTTC.

The chain carries TRBV7-9 and TRBJ2-3; a possible D gene is TRBD1 (5 bases). The CDR3 is 13 residues long. Germline assignment: CDR1 SEHNR and CDR2 FQNEAQ (reference sequence). Trimming took off 3 bases at V and 4 bases at J, with 8 bases between the two ends. The chain's CDR3 is CASSFWGADTQYF. As DNA, the CDR3 is TGTGCCAGCAGCTTTTGGGGCGCAGATACGCAGTATTTT.

V and J are TRBV5-4 and TRBJ2-5; TRBD2 agrees at 11 bases. There are 17 residues in the CDR3. Germline V gives CDR1 SGHNT, CDR2 YYREEE (reference sequence). J gave up 4 bases and V 4 bases, and 12 bases lay outside the gene matches. CDR3 nucleotides: TGTGCCAGCAGCCTAAATAGCGGGGGGGTTTTAACAGAGACCCAGTACTTC. This gives the protein CASSLNSGGVLTETQYF.

The V call is TRBV7-8, the J call TRBJ2-7; D unclear. Germline V CDR1 and CDR2: SGHVS, FQNEAQ. This CDR3 spans 12 amino acids. V lost 1 base, J lost 7 bases, and 8 bases lay in between. DNA for the CDR3: TGTGCCAGCAGCTTAGTAGTCGGGGAGCAGTACTTC. Its protein is CASSLVVGEQYF. The full variable domain, in which reference TRBV7-8 and TRBJ2-7 provide the parts outside the CDR3, is GAGVSQSPRYKVAKRGQDVALRCDPISGHVSLFWYQQALGQGPEFLTYFQNEAQLDKSGLPSDRFFAERPEGSVSTLKIQRTQQEDSAVYLCASSLVVGEQYFGPGTRLTVT.

The J gene is TRBJ1-1, the V gene TRBV7-2, with D tentatively TRBD1 (5 bases). Germline V gives CDR1 SGHTA, CDR2 FQGNSA. This CDR3 contains 15 residues. Trimming removed 2 bases from V and 1 base from J, with 11 bases in between. Written as DNA, the CDR3 is TGTGCCAGCAGCTTAATCCCGGGGGGGAACACTGAAGCTTTCTTT. Residues: CASSLIPGGNTEAFF.

This chain links TRBV10-3 with TRBJ1-1; 8 bases map to TRBD1. The germline gives CDR1 ENHRY, CDR2 SYGVKD. The CDR3 is 15 residues long. V gave up 10 bases and J gave up 2 bases; unmatched junction bases: 12. This CDR3 reads CASRQGITTNTEAFF. As DNA, the CDR3 is TGTGCCAGCCGACAGGGGATCACCACTAACACTGAAGCTTTCTTT.

The genes are TRBV4-3 and TRBJ2-1, with 7 bases lining up with TRBD2. This CDR3 has 17 residues. V was pared by 0 bases and J by 3 bases, with 8 bases of the junction left unmatched. Germline-derived CDR1 and CDR2 are LGHNA and YSLEER. CDR3 amino acids: CASSQDRGDYRYNEQFF. The CDR3 coding sequence is TGCGCCAGCAGCCAAGATCGGGGGGACTACCGCTACAATGAGCAGTTCTTC.

The chain's CDR3 is CASSWQAGITDTQYF. In nucleotides, the CDR3 is TGTGCCAGCAGTTGGCAAGCGGGGATCACAGATACGCAGTATTTT. This chain connects TRBV6-5 to TRBJ2-3; 7 nucleotides line up with TRBD2. CDR1 MNHEY and CDR2 SVGAGI come from the germline V gene. V gave up 4 bases and J gave up 2 bases; unmatched junction bases: 6. The CDR3 totals 15 residues.

V is TRBV10-2 and J is TRBJ1-2; D is ambiguous. CDR1 WSHSY and CDR2 SAAADI come from the germline V gene. CDR3 size: 18 residues. Trimming took off 0 bases at V and 6 bases at J, with 23 bases between the two ends. The CDR3 DNA reads TGCGCCAGCAGTGAGTCTCGATCTGACACCATGGATATCGATGGCTACACCTTC. Amino acid sequence: CASSESRSDTMDIDGYTF.

J is TRBJ2-7 and V is TRBV7-9, with TRBD1 as a possible D gene (7 bases). Trimming removed 2 bases from V and 9 bases from J, with 32 bases in between. CDR3 size: 19 residues. Germline V lookup: CDR1 SEHNR, CDR2 FQNEAQ (reference sequence). Here the CDR3 DNA reads TGTGCCAGCAGCTTATGGAGGGGACAGCGAACAACTACAACCTTCGTGCAGTACTTC. Encoded protein: CASSLWRGQRTTTTFVQYF.

The chain joins TRBV3-1 (or the pseudogene TRBV3-2) to TRBJ2-5, with 8 bases that match TRBD1. The CDR3 contains 16 residues. Germline V gene lookup returns CDR1 LGHDT and CDR2 YNNKEL (reference sequence). V was pared by 1 base and J by 4 bases, with 8 bases of the junction left unmatched. CDR3 sequence: CASSQGTPGGLETQYF. The CDR3 nucleotides read TGTGCCAGCAGCCAAGGTACCCCAGGGGGCTTAGAGACCCAGTACTTC.

V and J are TRBV28 and TRBJ1-5, with TRBD1 matching 7 bases. Germline CDR1 is MDHEN and CDR2 is SYDVKM. The CDR3 runs 14 residues. V gave up 8 bases and J gave up 4 bases; unmatched junction bases: 8. The CDR3 here is CASSGTAFNQPQHF. The CDR3 DNA follows: TGTGCCAGCTCCGGGACAGCTTTTAATCAGCCCCAGCATTTT.